These T cell receptor beta chains were read from a single sample in a study of blood T cell repertoires in COVID-19. TCRdb's table, derived via immunoSEQ multiplex PCR, lists solely in-frame clones and lacks some. The top ten hold 0.8% to 0.95% of the sample, which has approximately 210,000 clones, approximately 86% seen once. The source material was peripheral blood. The source of these receptors is a man in his fifties or sixties with COVID-19, enrolled during active disease. The CDR3 runs from the conserved cysteine through the conserved F or W. Each record gives: CDR3 DNA, CDR3 protein, V gene, D gene, clone size, J gene. A D gene is named only where the DNA matches it firmly. Some rows mark clone size as missing; the rest say once, few, many or name a class of expanded clone.

CDR3nt: TGTGCCAGCACCATCCCCGGGGCTGAAGCTTTCTTT
CDR3aa: CASTIPGAEAFF
v_gene: TRBV28
d_gene: -
abundance: few
j_gene: TRBJ1-1

CDR3nt: TGCAGCGTTGAACAGCGGGAGGGCCCTCGAACCGGGGAGCTGTTTTTT
CDR3aa: CSVEQREGPRTGELFF
v_gene: TRBV29-1
d_gene: TRBD2
abundance: -
j_gene: TRBJ2-2

CDR3nt: TGTGCCAGCAGTGAACTAGCGGGAGGCTACGAGCAGTACTTC
CDR3aa: CASSELAGGYEQYF
v_gene: TRBV2
d_gene: TRBD2
abundance: -
j_gene: TRBJ2-7

CDR3nt: TGTGCCAGCACCCCGACAGGGTATACATACAATGAGCAGTTCTTC
CDR3aa: CASTPTGYTYNEQFF
v_gene: TRBV9
d_gene: TRBD1
abundance: -
j_gene: TRBJ2-1

CDR3nt: TGCGCCAGCAGCTTGGCCTGGGACAGGGTTAAAGGCTACACCTTC
CDR3aa: CASSLAWDRVKGYTF
v_gene: TRBV5-1
d_gene: TRBD1
abundance: -
j_gene: TRBJ1-2

CDR3nt: TGTGCCAGCAGCCCAGGGACAACTAACTATGGCTACACCTTC
CDR3aa: CASSPGTTNYGYTF
v_gene: TRBV3-1/TRBV3-2
d_gene: -
abundance: -
j_gene: TRBJ1-2

CDR3nt: TGTGCCAGCAGCCAAGATCGAGACAGAAACACCGGGGAGCTGTTTTTT
CDR3aa: CASSQDRDRNTGELFF
v_gene: TRBV3-1/TRBV3-2
d_gene: -
abundance: -
j_gene: TRBJ2-2

CDR3nt: TGCGCCAGCAGCCCGTCGGGGACAGGGACTCCCATGAACACTGAAGCTTTCTTT
CDR3aa: CASSPSGTGTPMNTEAFF
v_gene: TRBV5-1
d_gene: TRBD1
abundance: -
j_gene: TRBJ1-1

CDR3nt: TGCAGCGTTGTCTGGGGACACTCCTACGAGCAGTACTTC
CDR3aa: CSVVWGHSYEQYF
v_gene: TRBV29-1
d_gene: -
abundance: -
j_gene: TRBJ2-7

CDR3nt: TGTGCCAGTAGTCCCTGGGGGGACAGGTATGGCTACACCTTC
CDR3aa: CASSPWGDRYGYTF
v_gene: TRBV19
d_gene: TRBD1
abundance: few
j_gene: TRBJ1-2

CDR3nt: TGTGCCACCAGCAGGGACAAAAGCACAGATACGCAGTATTTT
CDR3aa: CATSRDKSTDTQYF
v_gene: TRBV15
d_gene: -
abundance: -
j_gene: TRBJ2-3

CDR3nt: TGCGCCAGCAGCAGGGGACAGGGTGACACTGAAGCTTTCTTT
CDR3aa: CASSRGQGDTEAFF
v_gene: TRBV5-1
d_gene: TRBD1
abundance: -
j_gene: TRBJ1-1

CDR3nt: TGTGCCTGGGCCCGGGACAGGGGCTATGGCTACACCTTC
CDR3aa: CAWARDRGYGYTF
v_gene: TRBV30
d_gene: TRBD1
abundance: -
j_gene: TRBJ1-2

CDR3nt: TGTGCCAGCAGTGAAAGCGCGGTCCCTCCCAGCCACGAGCAGTACTTC
CDR3aa: CASSESAVPPSHEQYF
v_gene: TRBV6-1
d_gene: -
abundance: -
j_gene: TRBJ2-7

CDR3nt: TGTGCCAGCAGTCCCGGGGCGGGAGGCTCCTACAATGAGCAGTTCTTC
CDR3aa: CASSPGAGGSYNEQFF
v_gene: TRBV7-9
d_gene: TRBD2
abundance: -
j_gene: TRBJ2-1

CDR3nt: TGTGCCAGCAGCTTAAGCGCAAGGGGGTCTTTTGTCGGAAACACCATATATTTT
CDR3aa: CASSLSARGSFVGNTIYF
v_gene: TRBV7-2
d_gene: -
abundance: few
j_gene: TRBJ1-3

CDR3nt: TGTGCCAGCTCCCCAACAACTTTAAGACAGGGGAACACTGAAGCTTTCTTT
CDR3aa: CASSPTTLRQGNTEAFF
v_gene: TRBV18
d_gene: TRBD1
abundance: -
j_gene: TRBJ1-1

CDR3nt: TGTGCCAGCAGTGGGGCGATATGGACATCCGAGCAGTACTTC
CDR3aa: CASSGAIWTSEQYF
v_gene: TRBV27
d_gene: -
abundance: -
j_gene: TRBJ2-7

CDR3nt: TGTGCCAGCAGCTTGATCGGTGCTTCTGAGCAGTTCTTC
CDR3aa: CASSLIGASEQFF
v_gene: TRBV5-8
d_gene: -
abundance: -
j_gene: TRBJ2-1

CDR3nt: TGTGCCAGCAGTTGGGACCGGGACAGGGGGCGAAGAGCTTTCTTT
CDR3aa: CASSWDRDRGRRAFF
v_gene: TRBV6-5
d_gene: TRBD1
abundance: -
j_gene: TRBJ1-1

CDR3nt: TGCAGTGCTAGTTTCTCGGGGGTGGCCTACGAGCAGTACTTC
CDR3aa: CSASFSGVAYEQYF
v_gene: TRBV20-1
d_gene: -
abundance: -
j_gene: TRBJ2-7

CDR3nt: TGTGCTAGTGGTTTGTCCCAAACCGGGACAGGCCCTTCACCCCTCCACTTT
CDR3aa: CASGLSQTGTGPSPLHF
v_gene: TRBV12-5
d_gene: TRBD1
abundance: few
j_gene: TRBJ1-6